The 32 T cell receptor beta chains listed next were all sequenced from one sample in a study of T cells in Graves' hyperthyroidism and ophthalmopathy. TCR beta CDR3 region amplification was performed from RNA transcripts. The HTBI primer set was used in a first-round RT-PCR of the TCR CDR3. TCRdb reanalysed the multiplex PCR reads using MiXCR and keeps one entry per CDR3 protein. This sample has approximately 690,000 distinct CDR3 sequences, with less than 25% found just once. Sequencing input: blood. The origin of the receptors is a man under 40 with Graves' ophthalmopathy.

The chain is built from TRBV7-2 and TRBJ2-3; D ambiguous. The V gene lost 5 bases and the J gene lost 2 bases, with 11 bases spanning the gap. Germline V gives CDR1 SGHTA, CDR2 FQGNSA. This CDR3 contains 14 residues. CDR3 region: CASSHRPATDTQYF. CDR3 bases: TGTGCCAGCAGCCATAGACCCGCCACAGATACGCAGTATTTT.

This rearrangement joins TRBV4-1 to TRBJ1-5; D unresolved. This CDR3 has 13 amino acids. Trimming pared 4 bases from V and 5 bases from J, leaving 9 bases between. Germline V gene sequence: CDR1 MGHRA, CDR2 YSYEKL. The CDR3 loop reads CASSLRTDQPQHF. The DNA for the CDR3 is TGCGCCAGCAGCCTACGGACGGATCAGCCCCAGCATTTT.

This clonotype has more than one count but fewer than ten. A junction boundary mismatches the germline segment, possibly from a read error. J is TRBJ2-5 and V is TRBV3-1; 16 nucleotides agree with TRBD2. The CDR3 contains 15 residues. In germline, CDR1 is LGHDT, CDR2 YNNKEL (reference sequence). CDR3 DNA: TGTGCCAGCAGTCAAGGGACTAGCGGGAGGGTGACCCAGTACTTC. Translation: CASSQGTSGRVTQYF.

This clonotype was found many times. The chain couples TRBV20-1 to TRBJ2-7, with a weak D call TRBD2 (6 bases). The CDR3 covers 13 residues. V was pared by 6 bases and J by 4 bases, with 16 bases between. Germline CDR1 is DFQATT and CDR2 is SNEGSKA (reference sequence). The CDR3 reads CSAALTSAYEQYF. DNA of the CDR3: TGCAGTGCCGCCCTGACTAGTGCATACGAGCAGTACTTC.

The rearrangement joins TRBV19 to TRBJ1-3; D call uncertain. Trimming took 7 bases from V and 3 from J, leaving 7 bases between them. The CDR3 is 12 amino acids. Germline CDR1 LNHDA, CDR2 SQIVND (reference sequence). CDR3 region: CASTESGNTIYF. DNA for the CDR3: TGTGCCAGTACCGAAAGTGGAAACACCATATATTTT.

V usage is TRBV27 and J usage is TRBJ2-3; 7 nucleotides agree with TRBD2. Germline assignment: CDR1 MNHEY and CDR2 SMNVEV (reference sequence). The CDR3 is 14 amino acids. V dropped 2 bases and J dropped 5; count of bases not matched to a gene: 4. The CDR3 DNA sequence: TGTGCCAGCAGTTTAAATGGACTAGGAGATACGCAGTATTTT. Translated, it gives CASSLNGLGDTQYF.

This rearrangement joins TRBV18 to TRBJ2-7; TRBD1 matches at 8 bases. With 3 bases clipped from V and 4 bases from J, the junction kept 5 bases outside the gene matches. The CDR3 covers 14 residues. Germline CDR1 KGHSH, CDR2 LQKENI. CDR3 in amino acids: CASSPDREIYEQYF. Written as DNA, the CDR3 is TGTGCCAGCTCACCGGACAGGGAGATTTACGAGCAGTACTTC.

This clonotype was recorded many times. The chain uses TRBV5-1 and TRBJ1-1; D remains ambiguous. Trimming shortened V by 0 bases and J by 4 bases, and 10 bases separated the two germline ends. The CDR3 covers 14 residues. CDR1 is SGHRS and CDR2 is YFSETQ in the germline V gene. The CDR3 nucleotides read TGCGCCAGCAGCTTGGAGTACCAGAGCACTGAAGCTTTCTTT. The encoded protein is CASSLEYQSTEAFF.

This clonotype was counted many times. The rearrangement joins TRBV11-1 to TRBJ2-3; perhaps D is TRBD1 or TRBD2 (5 bases each). The V end was cut by 5 bases, the J end by 4 bases, with 16 bases between. CDR1 is SGHAT, CDR2 FQDESV, per germline (reference sequence). The CDR3 is 15 amino acids. CDR3 region: CASSPGTHASDTQYF. Here the CDR3 DNA reads TGTGCCAGCAGCCCCGGGACCCACGCTTCAGATACGCAGTATTTT. The full variable domain, completed using reference TRBV11-1 and TRBJ2-3, is EAEVAQSPRYKITEKSQAVAFWCDPISGHATLYWYRQILGQGPELLVQFQDESVVDDSQLPKDRFSAERLKGVDSTLKIQPAELGDSAMYLCASSPGTHASDTQYFGPGTRLTVL.

This clonotype showed up just a few times. The chain employs TRBV6-2 or TRBV6-3 and TRBJ1-5; D remains ambiguous. The germline CDR1 and CDR2 sequences are MNHEY and SVGEGT. Trimming took 0 bases from V and 1 from J, leaving 7 bases between them. The length of the CDR3 is 15 residues. CDR3 residues: CASSYSSRSNQPQHF. CDR3 sequence (DNA): TGTGCCAGCAGTTACTCATCCAGAAGCAATCAGCCCCAGCATTTT.

The chain carries TRBV19 and TRBJ1-4, with 7 nucleotides matching TRBD1. The length of the CDR3 is 17 residues. Germline V gene lookup returns CDR1 LNHDA and CDR2 SQIVND (reference sequence). Losses at the gene ends were 4 bases for V and 5 bases for J; bases not matched to a gene: 13. The chain's CDR3 is CASSTRLRTGLNEKLFF. CDR3 DNA: TGTGCCAGTAGTACCCGCCTCCGGACAGGCCTCAATGAAAAACTGTTTTTT.

As for this clonotype: At one of its ends the junction is not consistent with the germline gene, which may arise from a read error. CDR3 sequence (DNA): TGTGCCAGCAGCTTCACTCCGGGGGGCCGAGAGACCCAGCACTTC. Translation: CASSFTPGGRETQHF. The chain links TRBV7-9 to TRBJ2-5, with a weak D call TRBD2 (7 bases). Germline V gene sequence: CDR1 SEHNR, CDR2 FQNEAQ (reference sequence). CDR3 length: 15 amino acids.

V is TRBV9 and J is TRBJ2-7; perhaps D is TRBD1 or TRBD2 (5 bases each). The CDR3 is 15 amino acids. Germline loops: CDR1 SGDLS, CDR2 YYNGEE. Trimming took 3 bases from V and 0 from J, leaving 13 bases between them. In nucleotides, the CDR3 is TGTGCCAGCAGCGGCGTGTCGGGGCCCTCCTACGAGCAGTACTTC. As protein: CASSGVSGPSYEQYF. Full variable domain (outside the CDR3, taken from reference TRBV9 and TRBJ2-7): DSGVTQTPKHLITATGQRVTLRCSPRSGDLSVYWYQQSLDQGLQFLIQYYNGEERAKGNILERFSAQQFPDLHSELNLSSLELGDSALYFCASSGVSGPSYEQYFGPGTRLTVT.

This chain uses TRBV12-3 or TRBV12-4 with TRBJ1-6; D remains ambiguous. Trimming pared 2 bases from V and 11 bases from J, leaving 16 bases between. CDR3 length: 15 amino acids. The CDR3 protein is CASSLSGPRGPPLHF. In nucleotides, the CDR3 is TGTGCCAGCAGTTTATCAGGCCCCAGAGGGCCACCCCTCCACTTT.

This clonotype was found a few times. The J gene is TRBJ2-1, the V gene TRBV6-1, with TRBD2 as a possible D gene (5 bases). With 8 bases removed from V and 7 bases from J, the gap between germline ends came to 9 bases. Germline assignment: CDR1 MNHNS and CDR2 SASEGT. The CDR3 contains 11 residues. The CDR3 protein is CASLGGNEQFF. CDR3 nucleotide sequence: TGTGCCAGCCTAGGAGGTAATGAGCAGTTCTTC.

This clonotype was recorded at least ten times. CDR3 in DNA: TGCGCCAGCAGCTTGGATGGCAGCCACACCTACGAGCAGTACTTC. The encoded protein is CASSLDGSHTYEQYF. The V call is TRBV5-1, the J call TRBJ2-7; no clear D. From germline, CDR1 is SGHRS and CDR2 YFSETQ. The ends were cut back, 0 bases at V and 2 bases at J, with 12 bases in the middle. This CDR3 has 15 residues.

CDR3 bases: TGTGCCAGCAGCTTAGGACCGGGACTAGGGACAGATACGCAGTATTTT. This codes for CASSLGPGLGTDTQYF. The chain is built from TRBV7-2 and TRBJ2-3; 8 nucleotides line up with TRBD2. The CDR3 length is 16 residues. The ends lost 1 base at V and 3 bases at J; junction bases unmatched: 6. The germline V gene has CDR1 SGHTA and CDR2 FQGNSA. The whole variable domain, filled in from reference TRBV7-2 and TRBJ2-3, reads GAGVSQSPSNKVTEKGKDVELRCDPISGHTALYWYRQSLGQGLEFLIYFQGNSAPDKSGLPSDRFSAERTGGSVSTLTIQRTQQEDSAVYLCASSLGPGLGTDTQYFGPGTRLTVL.

This clonotype was counted only a few times. The chain links TRBV6-1 to TRBJ2-7; 9 bases line up with TRBD1. V dropped 9 bases and J dropped 5; count of bases not matched to a gene: 8. The germline CDR1 and CDR2 sequences are MNHNS and SASEGT. This CDR3 has 13 residues. The CDR3 reads CARRGTGLHEQYF. The CDR3, as DNA: TGTGCCAGGAGGGGGACAGGGCTCCACGAGCAGTACTTC.

The J gene is TRBJ2-7, the V gene TRBV27, with 8 bases that match TRBD2. The V gene end was trimmed by 0 bases and the J gene end by 2 bases; junction bases not matched to a gene: 6. The CDR3 sequence is 16 residues long. The germline CDR1 and CDR2 sequences are MNHEY and SMNVEV (reference sequence). The CDR3 bases are TGTGCCAGCAGTTTATCACTAGCGGAGCCCGCCTACGAGCAGTACTTC. Protein: CASSLSLAEPAYEQYF.

This clonotype was seen ten or more times. The chain recombines TRBV11-2 with TRBJ2-7; 8 nucleotides agree with TRBD2. The CDR3 loop spans 13 amino acids. After removal of 6 bases from V and 3 bases from J, the junction contained 4 bases not matched to a gene. The germline CDR1 and CDR2 sequences are SGHAT and FQNNGV. CDR3 sequence: CASRPTSVYEQYF. The DNA of the CDR3 is TGTGCCAGCAGACCGACTAGCGTCTACGAGCAGTACTTC.

The J gene is TRBJ2-1, the V gene TRBV9, with 7 bases that match TRBD2. The V and J ends lost 1 base and 5 bases, in that order; junction bases with no gene match: 0. The CDR3 runs 13 residues. In germline, CDR1 is SGDLS, CDR2 YYNGEE. The CDR3 DNA reads TGTGCCAGCAGCGTACTAGCGGACAATGAGCAGTTCTTC. This encodes CASSVLADNEQFF.

This clonotype was seen ten or more times. The V call is TRBV30, the J call TRBJ2-1; D unresolved. The CDR3 covers 13 residues. Germline V lookup: CDR1 GTSNPN, CDR2 SVGIG (reference sequence). With 5 bases removed from V and 5 bases from J, the gap between germline ends came to 13 bases. The CDR3 DNA sequence: TGTGCCTGGGCCCCAGTAAGGGACAATGAGCAGTTCTTC. This gives the protein CAWAPVRDNEQFF.

This clonotype was picked up a small number of times. The chain recombines TRBV3-1 with TRBJ2-7; a possible D gene is TRBD1 (5 bases). The V gene lost 1 base and the J gene lost 4 bases, with 11 bases spanning the gap. The germline gives CDR1 LGHDT, CDR2 YNNKEL (reference sequence). The CDR3 covers 14 residues. The CDR3 loop is CASSQVDTEYEQYF. The CDR3 region has the DNA TGTGCCAGCAGCCAAGTGGACACGGAGTACGAGCAGTACTTC.

At least ten counts were recorded for this clonotype. The DNA for the CDR3 is TGCGCCAGCAGCTTCGGGGCACAGAACACTGAAGCTTTCTTT. Its translation is CASSFGAQNTEAFF. The V gene is TRBV5-1, the J gene TRBJ1-1, with D possibly matching TRBD1 (5 bases). Germline CDR1 reads SGHRS; CDR2 reads YFSETQ. Trimming pared 2 bases from V and 1 base from J, leaving 9 bases between. The CDR3 runs 14 residues.

This clonotype was detected only a few times. J is TRBJ2-1 and V is TRBV7-9, with TRBD2 identical over 12 bases. This CDR3 is 13 amino acids long. The J segment lost 12 bases and the V segment lost 8 bases, leaving 8 bases of the junction unmatched. CDR1 and CDR2 (germline): SEHNR, FQNEAQ (reference sequence). The CDR3 sequence: CASLAGGPGGQFF. The CDR3 DNA reads TGTGCCAGCCTAGCGGGAGGGCCCGGTGGGCAGTTCTTC.

This clonotype was recorded many times. This sequence joins TRBV3-1 and TRBJ1-2; D unresolved. Germline lookup yields CDR1 LGHDT and CDR2 YNNKEL (reference sequence). V shed 1 base and J shed 3 bases, with 3 bases lying between them. This CDR3 spans 12 amino acids. CDR3 nucleotide sequence: TGTGCCAGCAGCCAAGCTCACTATGGCTACACCTTC. Amino acid sequence: CASSQAHYGYTF.

This sequence joins TRBV12-3 or TRBV12-4 and TRBJ2-7; no clear D. Trimming removed 6 bases at V and 4 bases at J, with 10 bases between. The CDR3 spans 12 residues. The CDR3: CASSGLPYEQYF. The CDR3 region has the DNA TGTGCCAGCAGCGGGCTTCCTTACGAGCAGTACTTC.

This clonotype was detected a few times. The gene calls are TRBV28 and TRBJ2-1; 8 nucleotides match TRBD1. The CDR3 contains 13 residues. Germline assignment: CDR1 MDHEN and CDR2 SYDVKM. V shed 6 bases, J shed 15 bases, and the junction held 13 bases outside the gene matches. DNA for the CDR3: TGTGCCAGCAGAAACCCGGGACAGGCGGAGGGGTTCTTC. It translates to CASRNPGQAEGFF.

This clonotype was observed a few times. This chain joins TRBV6-2 or TRBV6-3 and TRBJ1-5; possibly TRBD1 for D (5 bases). From germline, CDR1 is MNHEY and CDR2 SVGEGT. V dropped 7 bases and J dropped 6 bases, with 16 bases sitting between them. The CDR3 spans 14 residues. CDR3 sequence reads: CASTQEGLTQPQHF. The CDR3 nucleotides read TGTGCCAGCACCCAGGAGGGGTTGACTCAGCCCCAGCATTTT.

This clonotype was seen at least ten times. This rearrangement joins TRBV12-3 or TRBV12-4 to TRBJ2-2; 15 positions agree with TRBD2. The CDR3 has 15 amino acids. V lost 6 bases to trimming and J lost 8 bases; unmatched junction nucleotides: 4. Here the CDR3 DNA reads TGTGCCAGCAGAACTGGGACTAGCGGGAGGGGGGAGCTGTTTTTT. It encodes CASRTGTSGRGELFF.

Remarks on this clonotype: This may come from a read error, since a much larger clone is one base off. Because the CDR3 is missing its conserved closing phenylalanine or tryptophan, this is likely a read error. This sequence joins TRBV10-3 and TRBJ1-1, with a tentative D call TRBD1 (6 bases). Trimming cost V 0 bases and J 6 bases, with 8 bases left between them. This CDR3 comprises 13 residues. The V gene's germline CDR1 is ENHRY and CDR2 SYGVKD. The CDR3 bases are TGTGCCATCAGTGAGTCAGGGGGTCCTGAAGCTTTCCTT. Translated: CAISESGGPEAFL.

A note on this clonotype: At one of its ends the junction is not consistent with the germline gene, which may arise from a read error. The V gene is TRBV7-6, the J gene TRBJ1-1; D call uncertain. Germline V lookup: CDR1 SGHVS, CDR2 FNYEAQ. This CDR3 contains 13 residues. The CDR3 reads CANSLAVNTEAFF. The CDR3 DNA sequence: TGTGCCAACAGCTTAGCGGTGAACACTGAAGCTTTCTTT.